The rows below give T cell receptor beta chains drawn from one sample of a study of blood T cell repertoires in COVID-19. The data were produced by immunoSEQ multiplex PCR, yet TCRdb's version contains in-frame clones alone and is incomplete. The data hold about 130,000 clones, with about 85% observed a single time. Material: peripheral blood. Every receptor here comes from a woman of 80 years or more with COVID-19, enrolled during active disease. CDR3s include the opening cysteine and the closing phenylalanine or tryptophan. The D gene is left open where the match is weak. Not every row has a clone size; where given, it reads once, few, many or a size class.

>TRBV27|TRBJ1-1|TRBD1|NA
CASNRQGPNTEAFF
TGTGCCAGCAACCGACAGGGACCGAACACTGAAGCTTTCTTT
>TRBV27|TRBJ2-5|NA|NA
CARHPSGDPGETQYF
TGTGCCAGGCATCCCTCAGGGGACCCGGGAGAGACCCAGTACTTC
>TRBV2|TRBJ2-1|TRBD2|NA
CASCLAGTWEQFF
TGTGCCAGCTGTCTAGCGGGGACTTGGGAGCAGTTCTTC
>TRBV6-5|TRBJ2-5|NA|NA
CASCSAPGETQYF
TGTGCCAGCTGTTCGGCCCCGGGAGAGACCCAGTACTTC
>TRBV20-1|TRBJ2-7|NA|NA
CSAREGTTQYF
TGCAGTGCTAGAGAAGGGACAACCCAGTACTTC
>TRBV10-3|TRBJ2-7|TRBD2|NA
CAISELPSGRGDRRF
TGTGCCATCAGTGAATTACCCAGCGGGAGAGGGGATCGGCGGTTC
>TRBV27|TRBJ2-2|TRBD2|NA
CASSFSGLAGRTGELFF
TGTGCCAGCAGTTTTTCAGGGCTAGCGGGACGCACCGGGGAGCTGTTTTTT
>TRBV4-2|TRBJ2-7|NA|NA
CASSQDTSVPYEQYF
TGTGCCAGCAGCCAAGATACAAGTGTCCCATACGAGCAGTACTTC
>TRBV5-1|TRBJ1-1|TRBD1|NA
CASSFSGGTEAFF
TGCGCCAGCAGCTTCTCAGGGGGCACTGAAGCTTTCTTT
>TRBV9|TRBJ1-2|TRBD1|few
CASSVGQGTNYGYTF
TGTGCCAGCAGCGTAGGACAGGGGACTAACTATGGCTACACCTTC
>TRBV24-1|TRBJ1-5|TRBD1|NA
CATSEQGFFQPQHF
TGTGCCACCAGTGAACAGGGGTTTTTTCAGCCCCAGCATTTT
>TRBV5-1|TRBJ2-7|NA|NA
CASSLRLDSYEQYF
TGCGCCAGCAGCTTGAGACTAGATTCCTACGAGCAGTACTTC
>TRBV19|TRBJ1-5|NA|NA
CASSIVGVGQPQHF
TGTGCCAGTAGTATCGTCGGGGTTGGTCAGCCCCAGCATTTT
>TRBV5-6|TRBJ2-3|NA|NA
CASSLWGLPTDTQYF
TGTGCCAGCAGCTTGTGGGGGCTACCCACAGATACGCAGTATTTT
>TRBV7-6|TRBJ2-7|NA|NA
CASSLSGDEQYF
TGTGCCAGCAGCTTATCAGGGGACGAGCAGTACTTC
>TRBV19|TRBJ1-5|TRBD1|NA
CASSGWTGGGNQPQHF
TGTGCCAGTAGTGGGTGGACAGGGGGCGGGAATCAGCCCCAGCATTTT
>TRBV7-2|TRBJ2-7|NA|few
CASSLRGRLAYEQYF
TGTGCCAGCAGCTTAAGGGGCAGGCTGGCCTACGAGCAGTACTTC
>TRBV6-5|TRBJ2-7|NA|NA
CASSYRGNTYEQYF
TGTGCCAGCAGTTATCGGGGTAATACCTACGAGCAGTACTTC
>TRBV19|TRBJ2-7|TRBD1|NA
CASSRQGASYEQYF
TGTGCCAGTAGTCGTCAGGGGGCCTCCTACGAGCAGTACTTC
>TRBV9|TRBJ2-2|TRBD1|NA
CASSATTGLGGELFF
TGTGCCAGCAGCGCCACGACAGGGTTGGGCGGGGAGCTGTTTTTT
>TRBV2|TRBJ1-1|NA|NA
CASSEDRNTEAFF
TGTGCCAGCAGTGAGGACAGGAACACTGAAGCTTTCTTT
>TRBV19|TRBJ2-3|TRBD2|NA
CASNKAGLARLSTDTQYF
TGTGCCAGTAATAAAGCGGGACTAGCGAGACTTAGCACAGATACGCAGTATTTT
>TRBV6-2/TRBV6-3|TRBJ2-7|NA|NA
CASSRQKGYEQYF
TGTGCCAGCAGTCGACAGAAGGGCTACGAGCAGTACTTC
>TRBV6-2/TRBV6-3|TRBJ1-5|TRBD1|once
CASSYPGTGYDQPQHF
TGTGCCAGCAGTTACCCGGGGACAGGGTACGATCAGCCCCAGCATTTT
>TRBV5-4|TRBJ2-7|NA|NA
CASSLVDSDYEQYF
TGTGCCAGCAGCTTGGTGGACTCGGACTACGAGCAGTACTTC
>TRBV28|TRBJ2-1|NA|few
CASSLSPGASSYNEQFF
TGTGCCAGCAGTTTATCCCCAGGGGCGAGCTCCTACAATGAGCAGTTCTTC
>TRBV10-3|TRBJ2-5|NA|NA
CATTGRADGGETQYF
TGTGCCACGACGGGGCGGGCCGACGGAGGGGAGACCCAGTACTTC
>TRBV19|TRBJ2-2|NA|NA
CASSTPLRGSRELFF
TGTGCCAGTAGTACCCCTCTTCGCGGCTCGAGGGAGCTGTTTTTT
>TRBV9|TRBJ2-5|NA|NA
CASSVGGAGSGTQYF
TGTGCCAGCAGCGTGGGTGGGGCCGGGAGCGGGACCCAGTACTTC
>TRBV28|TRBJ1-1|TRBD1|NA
CASSFHTGGGTEAFF
TGTGCCAGCAGTTTTCATACAGGGGGCGGTACTGAAGCTTTCTTT
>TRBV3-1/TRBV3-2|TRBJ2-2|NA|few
CASRPPRSTAGELFF
TGTGCCAGCAGGCCCCCCAGGTCGACGGCCGGGGAGCTGTTTTTT
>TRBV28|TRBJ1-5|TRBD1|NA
CASSLTGSNQPQHF
TGTGCCAGCAGTCTGACAGGGAGCAATCAGCCCCAGCATTTT
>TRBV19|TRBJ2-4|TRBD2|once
CASSMGRTSGISYIQYF
TGTGCCAGTAGTATGGGTAGGACTAGCGGGATAAGTTACATTCAGTACTTC
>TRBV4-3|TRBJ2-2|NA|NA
CASSQGDMNTGELFF
TGCGCCAGCAGCCAAGGGGACATGAACACCGGGGAGCTGTTTTTT
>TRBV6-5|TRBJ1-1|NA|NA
CASSKGEISTEAFF
TGTGCCAGCAGTAAGGGGGAAATTAGCACTGAAGCTTTCTTT
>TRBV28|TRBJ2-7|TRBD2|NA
CASSLEAGGGREQYF
TGTGCCAGCAGTTTAGAGGCCGGGGGGGGTCGCGAGCAGTACTTC
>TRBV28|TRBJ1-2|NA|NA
CASSTLRGPGGFYGYTF
TGTGCCAGCAGCACCCTCCGGGGGCCGGGGGGATTTTATGGCTACACCTTC
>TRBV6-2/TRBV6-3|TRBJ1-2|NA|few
CASSYSPVNLDGYTF
TGTGCCAGCAGTTACTCGCCAGTCAACCTGGATGGCTACACCTTC
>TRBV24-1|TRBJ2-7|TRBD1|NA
CAFGQGAEQYF
TGTGCCTTCGGTCAGGGGGCCGAGCAGTACTTC
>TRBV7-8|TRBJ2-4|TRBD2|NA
CASSPTSVGSGAALAKNIQYF
TGTGCCAGCAGCCCAACCTCTGTGGGTAGCGGGGCAGCCCTAGCCAAAAACATTCAGTACTTC
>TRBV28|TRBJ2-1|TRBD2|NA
CASSLLTSGIRNEQFF
TGTGCCAGCAGTTTACTGACGAGCGGGATTAGGAATGAGCAGTTCTTC
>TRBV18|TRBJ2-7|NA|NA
CASSPPGLGRWF
TGTGCCAGCTCACCACCGGGGCTCGGGAGATGGTTC